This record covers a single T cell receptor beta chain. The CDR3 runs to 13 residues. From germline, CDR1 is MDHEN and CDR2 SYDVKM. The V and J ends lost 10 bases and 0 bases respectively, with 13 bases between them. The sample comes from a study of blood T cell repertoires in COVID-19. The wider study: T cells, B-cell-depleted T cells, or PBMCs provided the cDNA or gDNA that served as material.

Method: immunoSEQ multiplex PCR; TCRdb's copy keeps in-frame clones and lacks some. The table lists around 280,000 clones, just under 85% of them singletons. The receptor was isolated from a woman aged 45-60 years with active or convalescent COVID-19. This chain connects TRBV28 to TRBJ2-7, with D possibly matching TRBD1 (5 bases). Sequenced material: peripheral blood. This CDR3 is CATRTPSSYEQYF. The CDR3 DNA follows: TGTGCCACCAGGACACCAAGCTCCTACGAGCAGTACTTC.